This TCR beta chain was sequenced during a study of blood T cells in healthy people across ages. Study-level information: The capture of about one barcoded beta molecule per two T cells was achieved by template switching. Study observations and caveats: Possibly, changes in expanded clonotypes were confounded because donor CMV status was unknown. Higher diversity and more naive CD4+ cells were features of long-lived donors, compared to aged donors.

CDR3 size: 16 residues. Germline assignment: CDR1 MDHEN and CDR2 SYDVKM. The V gene end was trimmed by 5 bases and the J gene end by 4 bases; junction bases not matched to a gene: 10. This clonotype has more than one count but fewer than ten. Its specificity is not known. Primed by a sample-barcoded 5' primer and a J-beta primer mix, a second PCR proceeded for about 6 to 11 cycles. TCRdb processed the 5' RACE reads anew with MiXCR; each CDR3 protein has one entry. This sample has some 730,000 distinct CDR3 sequences; roughly 20% occur once, and the top ten carry around a fifth. The sequencing input was blood. The V gene is TRBV28, the J gene TRBJ2-1; the match to TRBD2 covers 8 bases. The sequence was obtained from a man between 65 and 79 years old in good health. CDR3 DNA: TGTGCCAGCAGTGGCCTACTAGCGGAGCTATACAATGAGCAGTTCTTC. Translating gives CASSGLLAELYNEQFF.